Given below is one T cell receptor beta chain in context. No antigen is known for it. The libraries were made with immunoSEQ v3. Survey-level samples got approximately 2.1 million read pairs; deep-level samples got roughly 5-6.5 million. Produced via immunoSEQ multiplex PCR; TCRdb's table is partial and in-frame only. This sample yields about 60,000 clones, of which more than 75% are seen a single time; 2% to 3% belongs to the top ten. The record originates from a study of TIL therapy for anti-PD-1-resistant metastatic lung cancer. Study-level points and caveats: The cohort had more treatment-naive, never-smoker and oncogene-addicted patients than typical.

Time point given: pre-treatment sample, taken before nivolumab and TIL therapy. Sequenced here: blood, sampled at baseline. This receptor was obtained from a person between 30 and 80 years old with non-small cell lung cancer.

CDR3 residues: CASSLVGNRAFF. Here the CDR3 DNA reads TGTGCCAGCAGTTTAGTCGGGAATAGGGCGTTCTTC. This chain links TRBV28 with TRBJ2-1, with D tentatively TRBD2 (5 bases). CDR3 length: 12 residues. CDR1 MDHEN and CDR2 SYDVKM come from the germline V gene. V was clipped by 2 bases and J by 15 bases, with 14 bases between them.